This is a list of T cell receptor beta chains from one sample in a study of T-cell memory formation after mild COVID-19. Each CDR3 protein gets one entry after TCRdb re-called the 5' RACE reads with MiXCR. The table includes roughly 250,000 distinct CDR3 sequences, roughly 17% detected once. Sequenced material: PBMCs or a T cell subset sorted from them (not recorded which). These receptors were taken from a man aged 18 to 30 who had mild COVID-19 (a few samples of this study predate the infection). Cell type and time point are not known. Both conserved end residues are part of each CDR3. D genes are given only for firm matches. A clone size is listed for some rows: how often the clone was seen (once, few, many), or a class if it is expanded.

TGTGCCAGCAGCCCCGCCTCTGGGAACACTGAAGCTTTCTTT	CASSPASGNTEAFF	TRBV7-9	TRBJ1-1	-	-
TGTGCCAGCAACAGGGGCGATCAGCCCCAGCATTTT	CASNRGDQPQHF	TRBV6-6	TRBJ1-5	TRBD1	-
TGTGCCAGCAGCCCAAGCGGGGAGGATACGCAGTATTTT	CASSPSGEDTQYF	TRBV7-3	TRBJ2-3	TRBD2	-
TGTGCCAGCAGTTACGGGCCGGCGTTTGGAAACACCATATATTTT	CASSYGPAFGNTIYF	TRBV6-6	TRBJ1-3	-	few
TGTGCCATCAGTGAGTCAGGTGAAAAACTGTTTTTT	CAISESGEKLFF	TRBV10-3	TRBJ1-4	-	-
TGCGCCAGCAGGGACCGAGGGAATACGCAGTATTTT	CASRDRGNTQYF	TRBV5-1	TRBJ2-3	-	few
TGTGCCAGCAGCCGGAGGGGGGGCGAGGCCTATGGCTACACCTTC	CASSRRGGEAYGYTF	TRBV7-6	TRBJ1-2	-	-
TGTGCCAGCAGCTCCCAGGGAGAGAACACTGAAGCTTTCTTT	CASSSQGENTEAFF	TRBV7-9	TRBJ1-1	-	-
TGCGCCAGCACCCCAAGTATAGTCTCGGCGACAGGGGGCCTTTTTTACGGCTACACCTTC	CASTPSIVSATGGLFYGYTF	TRBV4-3	TRBJ1-2	TRBD1	-
TGTGCCAGCAGCTTAGCCCCTAGCGGGGATAGGAACATTCAGTACTTC	CASSLAPSGDRNIQYF	TRBV7-2	TRBJ2-4	TRBD2	-
TGCGCCAGCAGCCAAGTAAGGACAGGCGATGAAAAACTGTTTTTT	CASSQVRTGDEKLFF	TRBV4-3	TRBJ1-4	TRBD1	few
TGCAGTGCCACACAAGACAGGGGCACGAACACTGAAGCTTTCTTT	CSATQDRGTNTEAFF	TRBV20-1	TRBJ1-1	TRBD1	few
TGTGCCAGCAGTGCGGAGGGGGGGTCGCAGTATTTT	CASSAEGGSQYF	TRBV2	TRBJ2-3	-	few